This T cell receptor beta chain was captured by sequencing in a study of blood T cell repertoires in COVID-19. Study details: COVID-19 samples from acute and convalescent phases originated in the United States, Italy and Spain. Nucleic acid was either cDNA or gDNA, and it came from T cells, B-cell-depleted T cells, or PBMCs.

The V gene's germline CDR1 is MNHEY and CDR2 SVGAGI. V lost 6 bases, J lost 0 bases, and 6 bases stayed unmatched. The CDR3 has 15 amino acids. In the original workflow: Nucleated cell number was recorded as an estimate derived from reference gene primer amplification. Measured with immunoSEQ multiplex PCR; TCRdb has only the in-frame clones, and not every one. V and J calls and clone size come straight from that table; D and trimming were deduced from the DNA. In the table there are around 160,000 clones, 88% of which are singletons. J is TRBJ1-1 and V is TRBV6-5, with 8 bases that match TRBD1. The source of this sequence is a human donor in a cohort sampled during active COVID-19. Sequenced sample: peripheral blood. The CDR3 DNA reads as TGTGCCAGCAGCCGAGGGGACAGGTTGAACACTGAAGCTTTCTTT. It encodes CASSRGDRLNTEAFF.